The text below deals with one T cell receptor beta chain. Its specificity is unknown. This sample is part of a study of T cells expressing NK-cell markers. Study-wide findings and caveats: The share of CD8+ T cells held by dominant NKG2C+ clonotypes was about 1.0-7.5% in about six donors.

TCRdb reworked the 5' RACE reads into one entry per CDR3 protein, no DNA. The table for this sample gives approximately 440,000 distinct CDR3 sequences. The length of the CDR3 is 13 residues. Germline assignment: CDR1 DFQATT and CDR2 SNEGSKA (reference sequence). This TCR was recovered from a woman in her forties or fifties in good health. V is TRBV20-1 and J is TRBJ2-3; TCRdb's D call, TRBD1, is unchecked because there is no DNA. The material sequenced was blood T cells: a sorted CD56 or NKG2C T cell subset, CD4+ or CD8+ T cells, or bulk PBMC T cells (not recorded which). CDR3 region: CSATPGGFDTQYF.